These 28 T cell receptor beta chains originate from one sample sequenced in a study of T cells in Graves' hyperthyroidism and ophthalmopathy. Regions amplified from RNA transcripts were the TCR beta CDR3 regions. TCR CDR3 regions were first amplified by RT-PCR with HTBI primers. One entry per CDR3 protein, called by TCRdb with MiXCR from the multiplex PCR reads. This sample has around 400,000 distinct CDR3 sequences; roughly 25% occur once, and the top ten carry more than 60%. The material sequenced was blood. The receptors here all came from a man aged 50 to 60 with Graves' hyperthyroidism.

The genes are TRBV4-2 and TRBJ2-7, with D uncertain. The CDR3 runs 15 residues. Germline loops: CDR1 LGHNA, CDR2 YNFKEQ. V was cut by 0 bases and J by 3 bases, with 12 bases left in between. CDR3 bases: TGTGCCAGCAGCCAAGATCACCAGAGAGGCTACGAGCAGTACTTC. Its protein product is CASSQDHQRGYEQYF.

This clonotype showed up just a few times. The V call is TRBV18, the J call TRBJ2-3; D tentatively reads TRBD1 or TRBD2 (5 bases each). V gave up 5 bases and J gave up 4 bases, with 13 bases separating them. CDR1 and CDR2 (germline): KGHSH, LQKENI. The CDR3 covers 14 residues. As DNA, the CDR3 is TGTGCCAGCTCATCTGGGATGGGACCAGATACGCAGTATTTT. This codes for CASSSGMGPDTQYF.

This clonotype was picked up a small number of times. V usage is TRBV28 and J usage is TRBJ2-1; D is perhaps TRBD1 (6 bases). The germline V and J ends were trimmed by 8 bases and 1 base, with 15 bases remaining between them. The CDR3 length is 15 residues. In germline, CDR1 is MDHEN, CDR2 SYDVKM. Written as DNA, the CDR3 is TGTGCCAGCGGAAAGTCAGGGGCATCCTACAATGAGCAGTTCTTC. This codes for CASGKSGASYNEQFF. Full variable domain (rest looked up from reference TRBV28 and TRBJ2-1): DVKVTQSSRYLVKRTGEKVFLECVQDMDHENMFWYRQDPGLGLRLIYFSYDVKMKEKGDIPEGYSVSREKKERFSLILESASTNQTSMYLCASGKSGASYNEQFFGPGTRLTVL.

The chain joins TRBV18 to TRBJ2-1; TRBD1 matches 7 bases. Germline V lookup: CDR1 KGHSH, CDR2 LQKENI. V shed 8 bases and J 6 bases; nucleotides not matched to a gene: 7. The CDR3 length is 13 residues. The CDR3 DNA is TGTGCCAGCACAGACAGGGTGAGCAATGAGCAGTTCTTC. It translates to CASTDRVSNEQFF.

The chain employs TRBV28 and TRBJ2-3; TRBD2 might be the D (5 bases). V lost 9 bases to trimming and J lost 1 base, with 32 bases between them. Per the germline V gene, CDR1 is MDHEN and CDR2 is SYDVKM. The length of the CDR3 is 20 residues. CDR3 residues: CASLLGGRSDRRKRTDTQYF. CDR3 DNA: TGTGCCAGTCTTCTAGGCGGGCGGTCCGACCGACGAAAACGCACAGATACGCAGTATTTT.

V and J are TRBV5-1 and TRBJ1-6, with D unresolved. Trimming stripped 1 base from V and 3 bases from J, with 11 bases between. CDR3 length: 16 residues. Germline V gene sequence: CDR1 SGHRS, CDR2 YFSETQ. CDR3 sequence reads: CASSLTGADYNSPLHF. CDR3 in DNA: TGCGCCAGCAGCTTGACGGGAGCGGACTATAATTCACCCCTCCACTTT.

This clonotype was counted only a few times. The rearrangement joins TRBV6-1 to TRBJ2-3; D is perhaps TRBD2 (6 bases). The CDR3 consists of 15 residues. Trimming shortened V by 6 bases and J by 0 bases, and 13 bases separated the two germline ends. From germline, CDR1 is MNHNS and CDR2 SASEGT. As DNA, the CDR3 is TGTGCCAGCAGACCTGGGACTTATAGCACAGATACGCAGTATTTT. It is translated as CASRPGTYSTDTQYF.

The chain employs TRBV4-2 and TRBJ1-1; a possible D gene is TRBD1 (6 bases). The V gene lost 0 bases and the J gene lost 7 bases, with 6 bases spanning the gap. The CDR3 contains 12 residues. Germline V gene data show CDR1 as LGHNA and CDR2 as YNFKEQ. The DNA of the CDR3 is TGTGCCAGCAGCCAAGAACAGGGTGAAGCTTTCTTT. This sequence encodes CASSQEQGEAFF.

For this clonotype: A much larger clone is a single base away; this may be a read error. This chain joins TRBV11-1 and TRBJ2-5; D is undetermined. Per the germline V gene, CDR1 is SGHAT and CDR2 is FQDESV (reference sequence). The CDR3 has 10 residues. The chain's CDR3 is CASGGETRYF. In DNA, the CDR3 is TGTGCCAGCGGTGGAGAGACCCGGTACTTC.

CDR3 residues: CSVDSGSTGYNEQFF. CDR3 sequence (DNA): TGCAGCGTTGATTCGGGTAGTACGGGTTACAATGAGCAGTTCTTC. The V gene is TRBV29-1, the J gene TRBJ2-1; D gene unclear. Trimming removed 3 bases at V and 4 bases at J, with 16 bases between. The germline CDR1 and CDR2 sequences are SQVTM and ANQGSEA. The CDR3 runs to 15 residues.

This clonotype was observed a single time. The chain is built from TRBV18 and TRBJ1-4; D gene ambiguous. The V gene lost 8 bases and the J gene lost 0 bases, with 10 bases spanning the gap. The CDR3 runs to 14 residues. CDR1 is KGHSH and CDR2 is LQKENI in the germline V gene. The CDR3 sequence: CASQQTATNEKLFF. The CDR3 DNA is TGTGCCAGCCAACAGACGGCAACTAATGAAAAACTGTTTTTT.

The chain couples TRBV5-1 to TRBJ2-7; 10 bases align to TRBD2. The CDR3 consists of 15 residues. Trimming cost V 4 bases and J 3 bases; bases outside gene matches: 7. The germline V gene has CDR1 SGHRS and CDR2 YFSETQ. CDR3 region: CASSRAGTSVYEQYF. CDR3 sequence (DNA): TGCGCCAGCAGCCGCGCCGGGACTAGCGTCTACGAGCAGTACTTC.

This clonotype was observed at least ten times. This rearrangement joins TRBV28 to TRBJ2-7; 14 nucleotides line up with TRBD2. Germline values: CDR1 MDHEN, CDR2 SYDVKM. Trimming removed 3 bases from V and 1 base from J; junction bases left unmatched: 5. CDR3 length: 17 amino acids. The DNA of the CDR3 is TGTGCCAGCAGTTTCTTAGGACTAGCGGGAGGATCCTACGAGCAGTACTTC. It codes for CASSFLGLAGGSYEQYF.

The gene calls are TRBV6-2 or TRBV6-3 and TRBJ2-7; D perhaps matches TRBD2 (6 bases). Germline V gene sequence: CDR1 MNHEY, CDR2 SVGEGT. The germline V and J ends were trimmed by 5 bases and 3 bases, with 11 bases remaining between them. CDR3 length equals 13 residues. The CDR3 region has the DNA TGTGCCAGCAGTAGCATTAGCGGCTACGAGCAGTACTTC. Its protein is CASSSISGYEQYF.

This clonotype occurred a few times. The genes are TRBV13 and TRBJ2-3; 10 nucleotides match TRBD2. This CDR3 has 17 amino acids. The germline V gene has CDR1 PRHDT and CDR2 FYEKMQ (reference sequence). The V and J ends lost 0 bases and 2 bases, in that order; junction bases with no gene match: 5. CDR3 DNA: TGTGCCAGCAGCTTAGGCATTGGGACTAGCGCCACAGATACGCAGTATTTT. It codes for CASSLGIGTSATDTQYF.

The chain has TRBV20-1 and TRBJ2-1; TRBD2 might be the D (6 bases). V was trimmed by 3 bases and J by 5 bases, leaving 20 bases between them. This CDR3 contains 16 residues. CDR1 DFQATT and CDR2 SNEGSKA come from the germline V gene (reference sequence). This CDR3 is CSASPNAGIPNNEQFF. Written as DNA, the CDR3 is TGCAGTGCTAGCCCGAATGCGGGAATACCCAACAATGAGCAGTTCTTC.

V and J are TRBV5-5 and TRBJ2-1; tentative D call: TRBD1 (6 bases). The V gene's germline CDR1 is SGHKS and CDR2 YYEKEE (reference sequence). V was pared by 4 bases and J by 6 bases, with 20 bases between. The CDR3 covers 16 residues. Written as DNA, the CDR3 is TGTGCCAGCAGCCACGCCCGGGACAAAGGGGGCAATGAGCAGTTCTTC. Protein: CASSHARDKGGNEQFF.

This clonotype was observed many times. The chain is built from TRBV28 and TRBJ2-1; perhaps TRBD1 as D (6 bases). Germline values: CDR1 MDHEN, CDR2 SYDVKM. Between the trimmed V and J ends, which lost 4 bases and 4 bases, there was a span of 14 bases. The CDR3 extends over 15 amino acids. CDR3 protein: CASSSTFDRYNEQFF. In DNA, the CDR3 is TGTGCCAGCAGTTCCACCTTCGACAGGTACAATGAGCAGTTCTTC.

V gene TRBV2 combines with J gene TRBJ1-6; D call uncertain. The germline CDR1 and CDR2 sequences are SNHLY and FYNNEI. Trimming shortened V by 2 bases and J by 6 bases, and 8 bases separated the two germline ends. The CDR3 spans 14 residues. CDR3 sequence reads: CASSERESNSPLHF. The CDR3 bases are TGTGCCAGCAGTGAAAGGGAAAGTAATTCACCCCTCCACTTT.

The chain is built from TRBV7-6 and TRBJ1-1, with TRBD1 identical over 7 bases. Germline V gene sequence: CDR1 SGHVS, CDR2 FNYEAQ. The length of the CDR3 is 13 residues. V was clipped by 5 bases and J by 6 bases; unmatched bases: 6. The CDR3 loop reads CASSTRDSAEAFF. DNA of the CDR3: TGTGCCAGCAGCACCCGGGACAGTGCTGAAGCTTTCTTT.

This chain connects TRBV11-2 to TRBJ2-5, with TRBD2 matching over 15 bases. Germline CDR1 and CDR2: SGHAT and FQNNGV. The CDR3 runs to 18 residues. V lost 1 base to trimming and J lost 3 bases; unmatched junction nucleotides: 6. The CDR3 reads CASSLVGLAGGFEETQYF. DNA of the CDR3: TGTGCCAGCAGCTTAGTGGGACTAGCGGGAGGCTTCGAAGAGACCCAGTACTTC.

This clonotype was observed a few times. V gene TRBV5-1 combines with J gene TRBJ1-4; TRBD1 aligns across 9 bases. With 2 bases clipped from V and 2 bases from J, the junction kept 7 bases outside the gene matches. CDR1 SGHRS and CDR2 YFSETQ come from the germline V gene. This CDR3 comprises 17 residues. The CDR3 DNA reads TGCGCCAGCAGCTTCACAGGGGGCTTTGCTACTAATGAAAAACTGTTTTTT. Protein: CASSFTGGFATNEKLFF. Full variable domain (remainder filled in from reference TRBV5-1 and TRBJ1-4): KAGVTQTPRYLIKTRGQQVTLSCSPISGHRSVSWYQQTPGQGLQFLFEYFSETQRNKGNFPGRFSGRQFSNSRSEMNVSTLELGDSALYLCASSFTGGFATNEKLFFGSGTQLSVL.

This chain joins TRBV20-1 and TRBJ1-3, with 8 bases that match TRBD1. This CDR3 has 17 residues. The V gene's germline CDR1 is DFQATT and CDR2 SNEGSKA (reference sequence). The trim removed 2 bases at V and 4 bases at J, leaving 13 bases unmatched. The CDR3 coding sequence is TGCAGTGCTAGACCCCGGGACAGGTCAAATACCGGAAACACCATATATTTT. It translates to CSARPRDRSNTGNTIYF.

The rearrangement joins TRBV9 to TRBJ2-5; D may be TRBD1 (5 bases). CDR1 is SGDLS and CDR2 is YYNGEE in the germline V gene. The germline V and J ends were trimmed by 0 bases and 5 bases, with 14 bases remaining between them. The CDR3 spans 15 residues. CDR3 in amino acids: CASSVAKTAGETQYF. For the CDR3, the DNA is TGTGCCAGCAGCGTAGCGAAGACAGCCGGGGAGACCCAGTACTTC.

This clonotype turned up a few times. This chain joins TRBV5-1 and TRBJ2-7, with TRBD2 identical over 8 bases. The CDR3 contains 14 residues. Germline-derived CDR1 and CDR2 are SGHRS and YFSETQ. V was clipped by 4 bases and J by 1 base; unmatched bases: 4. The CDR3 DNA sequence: TGCGCCAGCAGCGGAGCGGGAGAGTCCTACGAGCAGTACTTC. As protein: CASSGAGESYEQYF.

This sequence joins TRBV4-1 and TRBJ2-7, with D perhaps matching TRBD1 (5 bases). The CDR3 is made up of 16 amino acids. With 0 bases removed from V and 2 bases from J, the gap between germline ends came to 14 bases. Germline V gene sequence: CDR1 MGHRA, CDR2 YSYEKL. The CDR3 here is CASSQDGTGNTYEQYF. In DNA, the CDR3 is TGCGCCAGCAGCCAAGATGGAACAGGCAATACCTACGAGCAGTACTTC.

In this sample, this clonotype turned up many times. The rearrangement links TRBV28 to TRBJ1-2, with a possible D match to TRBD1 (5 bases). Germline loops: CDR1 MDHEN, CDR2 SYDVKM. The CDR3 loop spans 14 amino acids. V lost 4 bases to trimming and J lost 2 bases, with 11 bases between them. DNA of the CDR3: TGTGCCAGCAGTTCCCCCGACAGCAACTATGGCTACACCTTC. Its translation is CASSSPDSNYGYTF.

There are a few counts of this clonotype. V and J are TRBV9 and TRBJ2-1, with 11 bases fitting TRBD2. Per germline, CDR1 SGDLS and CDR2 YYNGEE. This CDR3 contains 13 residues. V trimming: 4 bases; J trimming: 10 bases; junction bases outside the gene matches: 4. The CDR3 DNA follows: TGTGCCAGCAGCCGGCTAGCGGGAGGCGAGCAGTTCTTC. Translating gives CASSRLAGGEQFF.